The clone carrying this T cell receptor beta chain turned up a few times. Per the original methods: Counts of nucleated cells, estimated from reference gene primer amplification, were obtained. Here immunoSEQ multiplex PCR was the method, and the copy in TCRdb shows in-frame clones only, minus some. The V and J calls and clone size come from that table; D and trimming were worked out from the DNA. The sample includes 94,000 or so clones, just over 85% seen only once; the top ten take roughly 8.1%. Trimming cost V 5 bases and J 4 bases; bases outside gene matches: 4. CDR3 length: 15 amino acids. Germline CDR1 and CDR2: SEHNR and FQNEAQ (reference sequence). This record belongs to a study of blood T cell repertoires in COVID-19. On the study more broadly: The United States, Italy and Spain supplied acute and convalescent COVID-19 samples. The cDNA or gDNA used as material had been derived from T cells, B-cell-depleted T cells, or PBMCs.

This chain joins TRBV7-9 and TRBJ2-1; TRBD1 agrees at 11 bases. Sequenced material: peripheral blood. The clonotype comes from a woman aged 70-85 years with acute or convalescent COVID-19. The CDR3 coding sequence is TGTGCCAGCAGCCCCGGGACAGGGGGGTACAATGAGCAGTTCTTC. Protein sequence: CASSPGTGGYNEQFF.